This TCR beta chain was sequenced during a study of cytomegalovirus exposure and HLA in healthy donors. As for the study in general: For the approximately 420 genotyped donors, roughly 80% fell within the Caucasian-associated ancestry cluster. Whole-study findings and limits: Reportedly, cytomegalovirus status was diagnosed with high sensitivity and specificity. It has been reported that TCR beta sequences accurately predicted the HLA-A and HLA-B alleles of most subjects.

About this clone: Its antigen is as yet unknown.

Germline V lookup: CDR1 SGHRS, CDR2 YFSETQ. Trimming stripped 0 bases from V and 5 bases from J, with 8 bases between. CDR3 length: 14 amino acids. This PCR relied on a set of 60 Vbeta primers and 13 Jbeta primers. The data were produced by immunoSEQ multiplex PCR, yet TCRdb's version contains in-frame clones alone and is incomplete. Of about 140,000 clones in the sample, around 79% are singletons; the top ten hold about 0.91%. This clonotype was obtained from a man aged 18 to 30 in good health and CMV-seronegative. The V gene is TRBV5-1, the J gene TRBJ2-2; D unclear. The specimen was PBMCs. The chain's CDR3 is CASSLDRRTGELFF. The CDR3 DNA follows: TGCGCCAGCAGCTTGGACCGCAGAACCGGGGAGCTGTTTTTT.